These 6 T cell receptor beta chains were all obtained from the same sample, sequenced in a study of blood T cell repertoires in COVID-19. TCRdb's table, derived via immunoSEQ multiplex PCR, lists solely in-frame clones and lacks some. This table holds about 180,000 clones, 88% found once. The specimen was PBMCs or T cells enriched from blood (not recorded which). The receptors originated from a woman aged 18-35 years who had recovered from COVID-19.

CDR3 residues: CASSQDTQYF. The CDR3 nucleotides read TGTGCCAGCAGCCAAGATACGCAGTATTTT. V gene TRBV7-9 combines with J gene TRBJ2-3, with D uncertain. The CDR3 is made up of 10 amino acids. Per germline, CDR1 SEHNR and CDR2 FQNEAQ (reference sequence). V lost 5 bases, J lost 5 bases, and 2 bases lay in between.

As DNA, the CDR3 is TGTGCCTGGAGTGTAGCTAGCGGGATCACGGGCGAGCAGTACTTC. Protein sequence: CAWSVASGITGEQYF. The chain joins TRBV30 to TRBJ2-7; 9 nucleotides agree with TRBD2. Germline V gene lookup returns CDR1 GTSNPN and CDR2 SVGIG (reference sequence). The CDR3 runs to 15 residues. V shed 0 bases and J 6 bases; nucleotides not matched to a gene: 9.

The V gene is TRBV10-3, the J gene TRBJ2-7; a weak D match, TRBD1 (6 bases). Germline V CDR1 and CDR2: ENHRY, SYGVKD. V was clipped by 4 bases and J by 0 bases, with 10 bases between them. This CDR3 contains 14 residues. CDR3 bases: TGTGCCATCAGTGGGGGACAAGCCTCCTACGAGCAGTACTTC. It translates to CAISGGQASYEQYF.

CDR3 bases: TGTGCCAGCAGCCTCGGCGGGACTAGCGGGAGTGAGCAGTTCTTC. This codes for CASSLGGTSGSEQFF. The chain combines TRBV9 with TRBJ2-1; the match to TRBD2 covers 14 bases. The trim removed 4 bases at V and 9 bases at J, leaving 6 bases unmatched. Germline CDR1 and CDR2: SGDLS and YYNGEE. The CDR3 length is 15 residues. Looking up the rest from reference TRBV9 and TRBJ2-1 gives the full variable domain: DSGVTQTPKHLITATGQRVTLRCSPRSGDLSVYWYQQSLDQGLQFLIQYYNGEERAKGNILERFSAQQFPDLHSELNLSSLELGDSALYFCASSLGGTSGSEQFFGPGTRLTVL.

The chain links TRBV5-8 to TRBJ2-2; the D gene is possibly TRBD2 (6 bases). Germline V gives CDR1 SGHTS, CDR2 YDEGEE. Trimming removed 4 bases from V and 1 base from J, with 20 bases in between. The CDR3 sequence is 18 residues long. This chain's CDR3 is CASSTLWRELWNTGELFF. DNA for the CDR3: TGTGCCAGCAGCACCCTGTGGAGGGAATTGTGGAACACCGGGGAGCTGTTTTTT.

The rearrangement uses TRBV19 and TRBJ1-2; TRBD1 matches at 9 bases. CDR3 length: 14 amino acids. The germline V gene has CDR1 LNHDA and CDR2 SQIVND (reference sequence). The ends lost 3 bases at V and 6 bases at J; junction bases unmatched: 5. The CDR3 DNA sequence: TGTGCCAGTAGTATCGTAGGACAGGGGAATGGCTACACCTTC. Amino acid sequence: CASSIVGQGNGYTF.